This T cell receptor (beta chain) was obtained from a study of shared clonotypes between healthy human individuals. Study conclusions and caveats: Blood was the sole source, and tissue repertoires probably differ.

This clone was seen just once. The antigen remains undetermined. Trimming removed 6 bases at V and 5 bases at J, with 20 bases between. The CDR3 contains 17 residues. The germline V gene has CDR1 LNHDA and CDR2 SQIVND (reference sequence). Deep was the level at which the assay was run. The replicate PCRs on unsorted PBMC were given 250 to 300 ng DNA, which is tens of thousands of T cell genomes. Only in-frame clones appear in the TCRdb table, and some are missing; sequencing was by immunoSEQ multiplex PCR. The sample has about 520,000 clones, more than 75% seen once. Source material: PBMCs. This clonotype originated in a woman in her thirties or forties in good health. Some clones in this sample may be carry-over from other donors' samples. The rearrangement uses TRBV19 and TRBJ2-6; D possibly corresponds to TRBD1 (5 bases). The CDR3 protein is CASRTNSPGKWANVLTF. CDR3 DNA: TGTGCCAGTAGGACCAACAGCCCAGGGAAGTGGGCCAACGTCCTGACTTTC.